These 23 T cell receptor beta chains originate from one sample sequenced in a study of blood T cell repertoires in COVID-19. Profiling relied on immunoSEQ multiplex PCR, and the TCRdb table lists in-frame clones only, not all of them. This table has 150,000 to 200,000 clones, under 90% appearing once. The specimen was PBMCs or T cells enriched from blood (not recorded which). These receptors originate from a woman in her fifties or sixties who had recovered from COVID-19.

CDR3 residues: CASSMLGAGNQPQHF. The CDR3 nucleotides read TGTGCCAGTAGTATGTTAGGGGCGGGCAATCAGCCCCAGCATTTT. The chain carries TRBV19 and TRBJ1-5; D is possibly TRBD1 (5 bases). There are 15 residues in the CDR3. V lost 3 bases to trimming and J lost 2 bases, with 11 bases between them. Germline CDR1 and CDR2: LNHDA and SQIVND (reference sequence).

The chain combines TRBV11-2 with TRBJ2-3; 10 nucleotides match TRBD2. V shed 5 bases, J shed 4 bases, and the junction held 0 bases outside the gene matches. This CDR3 region has 13 residues. CDR1 SGHAT and CDR2 FQNNGV come from the germline V gene. The CDR3 nucleotides are TGTGCCAGCAGCGGGACTAGCGCAGATACGCAGTATTTT. This translates into CASSGTSADTQYF.

This sequence joins TRBV27 and TRBJ2-1; 13 bases are shared with TRBD2. V lost 2 bases and J lost 7; bases outside the gene matches: 11. The CDR3 covers 18 residues. The germline V gene encodes CDR1 MNHEY and CDR2 SMNVEV (reference sequence). DNA of the CDR3: TGTGCCAGCAGTTTAGGAAAATGGACTAGCGGGGGACTAAATGAGCAGTTCTTC. Translated, it gives CASSLGKWTSGGLNEQFF.

The sample holds one count of this clone. One junction end disagrees with the germline gene, perhaps due to a read error. The chain has TRBV19 and TRBJ2-6; 7 nucleotides line up with TRBD1. CDR1 and CDR2 (germline): LNHDA, SQIVND (reference sequence). This CDR3 region has 19 residues. The CDR3 sequence is CASSIVRGSRLAGADVLTF. As DNA, the CDR3 is TGTGCCAGTAGTATCGTCAGGGGGAGTCGGCTGGCTGGGGCCGACGTCCTGACTTTC. Filled out from reference TRBV19 and TRBJ2-6, the complete variable domain reads DGGITQSPKYLFRKEGQNVTLSCEQNLNHDAMYWYRQDPGQGLRLIYYSQIVNDFQKGDIAEGYSVSREKKESFPLTVTSAQKNPTAFYLCASSIVRGSRLAGADVLTFGAGSRLTVL.

The genes are TRBV28 and TRBJ2-7; 10 positions agree with TRBD2. Losses at the gene ends were 8 bases for V and 2 bases for J; bases not matched to a gene: 3. Germline V gene lookup returns CDR1 MDHEN and CDR2 SYDVKM. The CDR3 has 13 residues. The CDR3 bases are TGTGCCAGCGCCACTAGCGGGACCTACGAGCAGTACTTC. This gives the protein CASATSGTYEQYF.

The chain joins TRBV3-1 (or the pseudogene TRBV3-2) to TRBJ1-2; 8 bases fit TRBD1. J lost 6 bases, V lost 3 bases, and 6 bases had no gene match. Germline CDR1 reads LGHDT; CDR2 reads YNNKEL (reference sequence). This CDR3 spans 14 amino acids. CDR3 DNA: TGTGCCAGCAGCCAGGCAACAGGGGGGGATGGCTACACCTTC. It codes for CASSQATGGDGYTF.

The gene calls are TRBV5-1 and TRBJ1-1, with 7 bases fitting TRBD1. The CDR3 extends over 14 amino acids. V gave up 7 bases and J gave up 3 bases; unmatched junction bases: 9. Germline assignment: CDR1 SGHRS and CDR2 YFSETQ. CDR3 DNA sequence: TGCGCCAGCCGACGACAGGGAACGGACACTGAAGCTTTCTTT. The encoded protein is CASRRQGTDTEAFF.

There are a few counts of this clone. This sequence joins TRBV5-4 and TRBJ1-1; D remains unclear. CDR1 and CDR2 (germline): SGHNT, YYREEE (reference sequence). Trimming cost V 4 bases and J 1 base, with 14 bases left between them. The CDR3 length is 15 residues. CDR3: CASSPAQAGNTEAFF. The DNA of the CDR3 is TGTGCCAGCAGCCCTGCCCAAGCGGGGAACACTGAAGCTTTCTTT.

This chain uses TRBV5-1 with TRBJ2-3, with 8 bases aligning to TRBD1. J gave up 4 bases and V 1 base, and 5 bases lay outside the gene matches. The CDR3 contains 15 residues. CDR1 is SGHRS and CDR2 is YFSETQ in the germline V gene. DNA for the CDR3: TGCGCCAGCAGCTTGTGGGGACAGGTATCAGATACGCAGTATTTT. Translating gives CASSLWGQVSDTQYF.

V gene TRBV30 combines with J gene TRBJ1-6; no definite D call. The CDR3 has 13 amino acids. Germline-derived CDR1 and CDR2 are GTSNPN and SVGIG (reference sequence). V was cut by 3 bases and J by 0 bases, with 3 bases left in between. CDR3 residues: CAWRSSYNSPLHF. CDR3 DNA: TGTGCCTGGAGGAGCTCCTATAATTCACCCCTCCACTTT.

V is TRBV5-1 and J is TRBJ2-5; 10 nucleotides agree with TRBD1. The CDR3 runs to 18 residues. Germline CDR1 is SGHRS and CDR2 is YFSETQ. J lost 3 bases, V lost 4 bases, and 15 bases had no gene match. This chain's CDR3 is CASSRDRGYGGGKETQYF. Here the CDR3 DNA reads TGCGCCAGCAGCCGGGACAGGGGCTACGGTGGGGGGAAAGAGACCCAGTACTTC. Combining the CDR3 with reference TRBV5-1 and TRBJ2-5 gives the whole variable domain KAGVTQTPRYLIKTRGQQVTLSCSPISGHRSVSWYQQTPGQGLQFLFEYFSETQRNKGNFPGRFSGRQFSNSRSEMNVSTLELGDSALYLCASSRDRGYGGGKETQYFGPGTRLLVL.

The rearrangement uses TRBV30 and TRBJ2-7, with 8 bases lining up with TRBD1. This CDR3 comprises 13 residues. V shed 7 bases and J 3 bases; nucleotides not matched to a gene: 8. The germline gives CDR1 GTSNPN, CDR2 SVGIG (reference sequence). DNA for the CDR3: TGTGCCTACAACAGGGGGGTTGTCTACGAGCAGTACTTC. Translation: CAYNRGVVYEQYF.

The chain couples TRBV6-5 to TRBJ1-3, with TRBD1 matching over 8 bases. The CDR3 is made up of 15 amino acids. The V segment lost 6 bases and the J segment 4 bases; nucleotides outside the gene matches: 8. Germline-derived CDR1 and CDR2 are MNHEY and SVGAGI. CDR3 sequence: CASSQDRADGNTIYF. CDR3 in DNA: TGTGCCAGCAGCCAGGACAGGGCGGACGGAAACACCATATATTTT.

CDR3 bases: TGTGCCAGCGTGGTCCTAGCGGGGGGGAACTACGAGCAGTACTTC. Protein: CASVVLAGGNYEQYF. The chain has TRBV6-5 and TRBJ2-7; TRBD2 matches 12 bases. The CDR3 spans 15 residues. In germline, CDR1 is MNHEY, CDR2 SVGAGI. V trimming: 8 bases; J trimming: 3 bases; junction bases outside the gene matches: 8.

The CDR3 loop is CASSQELAGGRINEQFF. The CDR3, as DNA: TGTGCCAGCAGCCAAGAACTAGCGGGGGGGCGGATTAATGAGCAGTTCTTC. The V and J genes are TRBV3-1 (or the pseudogene TRBV3-2) and TRBJ2-1; 13 positions agree with TRBD2. Germline lookup yields CDR1 LGHDT and CDR2 YNNKEL (reference sequence). With V trimmed by 0 bases and J by 7 bases, 6 bases remained unmatched. The CDR3 is 17 residues long.

A single count supports this clone. The genes are TRBV6-5 and TRBJ2-1; 8 nucleotides agree with TRBD1. The V and J ends lost 7 bases and 7 bases, in that order; junction bases with no gene match: 6. CDR1 and CDR2 from the germline V gene are MNHEY and SVGAGI. The CDR3 has 13 amino acids. The DNA for the CDR3 is TGTGCCAGCAACGGACAGGGTCTTAATGAGCAGTTCTTC. Protein sequence: CASNGQGLNEQFF.

The chain joins TRBV3-1 (or the pseudogene TRBV3-2) to TRBJ2-1, with D uncertain. CDR1 is LGHDT, CDR2 YNNKEL, per germline (reference sequence). CDR3 length: 14 amino acids. The ends were cut back, 5 bases at V and 6 bases at J, with 14 bases in the middle. DNA for the CDR3: TGTGCCAGCAGCTGGCAGGTCCTTGGCAATGAGCAGTTCTTC. Its protein product is CASSWQVLGNEQFF.

This chain links TRBV7-9 with TRBJ1-6; D possibly corresponds to TRBD1 (6 bases). The CDR3 has 16 residues. V was pared by 1 base and J by 11 bases, with 18 bases between. From germline, CDR1 is SEHNR and CDR2 FQNEAQ (reference sequence). As DNA, the CDR3 is TGTGCCAGCAGCTTAGTATACAGGCGGGGGCAGGCACCCCTCCACTTT. Translating gives CASSLVYRRGQAPLHF.

This clone was counted once. J is TRBJ2-7 and V is TRBV5-8; 8 bases are shared with TRBD2. With 0 bases clipped from V and 1 base from J, the junction kept 3 bases outside the gene matches. This CDR3 has 15 residues. The germline V gene has CDR1 SGHTS and CDR2 YDEGEE. CDR3 residues: CASSLAAGVSYEQYF. CDR3 coding DNA: TGTGCCAGCAGCTTGGCAGCGGGAGTTTCCTACGAGCAGTACTTC. The full variable domain, its missing parts supplied by reference TRBV5-8 and TRBJ2-7, is EAGVTQSPTHLIKTRGQQATLRCSPISGHTSVYWYQQALGLGLQFLLWYDEGEERNRGNFPPRFSGRQFPNYSSELNVNALELEDSALYLCASSLAAGVSYEQYFGPGTRLTVT.

The genes are TRBV4-2 and TRBJ1-4; 11 nucleotides agree with TRBD1. The germline gives CDR1 LGHNA, CDR2 YNFKEQ. The CDR3 is made up of 16 amino acids. The V gene end was trimmed by 3 bases and the J gene end by 7 bases; junction bases not matched to a gene: 7. CDR3 region: CASSHAPGQGVEKLFF. CDR3 DNA: TGTGCCAGCAGCCATGCACCGGGACAGGGGGTTGAAAAACTGTTTTTT.

This chain connects TRBV11-1 to TRBJ2-1, with TRBD2 identical over 8 bases. The V gene end was trimmed by 4 bases and the J gene end by 4 bases; junction bases not matched to a gene: 3. CDR1 and CDR2 from the germline V gene are SGHAT and FQDESV (reference sequence). This CDR3 is 14 amino acids long. For the CDR3, the DNA is TGTGCCAGCAGCTGGAGCGGGGGTTACAATGAGCAGTTCTTC. It codes for CASSWSGGYNEQFF.

The genes are TRBV27 and TRBJ2-5, with 9 bases matching TRBD1. V dropped 5 bases and J dropped 2; count of bases not matched to a gene: 6. This CDR3 comprises 15 residues. CDR1 and CDR2 (germline): MNHEY, SMNVEV (reference sequence). The CDR3 DNA reads as TGTGCCAGCAGTAGATGGACAGGGGTGCAAGAGACCCAGTACTTC. Translation gives CASSRWTGVQETQYF.

The CDR3: CASSQETRGGVNEQFF. CDR3 sequence (DNA): TGTGCCAGCAGCCAAGAGACGCGGGGGGGCGTGAATGAGCAGTTCTTC. V is TRBV3-1 (or the pseudogene TRBV3-2) and J is TRBJ2-1; 9 bases line up with TRBD2. The CDR3 consists of 16 residues. Germline V gene lookup returns CDR1 LGHDT and CDR2 YNNKEL (reference sequence). V shed 0 bases and J 7 bases; nucleotides not matched to a gene: 7.